This TCR beta chain was sequenced for a study of blood T cells in healthy people across ages. This clonotype was observed many times. Its antigen is currently unknown. Study conclusions and caveats: Significant beta diversity loss was already apparent by age roughly 43, declining roughly linearly. Naive T cell percentage by flow cytometry tracked strongly with beta diversity. Researchers said unsorted PBMCs prevented a conclusive naive versus antigen-experienced comparison.

With a J-beta primer mix and a sample-barcoded 5' primer, a second PCR ran roughly 6 to 11 cycles. TCRdb ran MiXCR on the 5' RACE reads and lists one entry per CDR3 protein. The sample has 890,000 or so distinct CDR3 sequences, 55% to 65% seen once. This CDR3 is 15 amino acids long. The germline CDR1 and CDR2 sequences are ENHRY and SYGVKD. V was cut by 7 bases and J by 2 bases, with 17 bases left in between. Every donor contributed about 10 milliliters of peripheral blood by blood draw. The sequence was obtained from a man younger than 45 in good health. Sequenced: blood. The chain carries TRBV10-3 and TRBJ1-2; D is perhaps TRBD1 (6 bases). CDR3 amino acids: CAITIGTSQNYGYTF. The CDR3 nucleotides read TGTGCCATCACCATAGGGACATCCCAGAACTATGGCTACACCTTC.